This TCR beta chain stems from a study of blood T cell repertoires in COVID-19. Germline assignment: CDR1 LGHNT and CDR2 FRNRAP. V was shortened by 6 bases and J by 3 bases, with 8 bases between the two germline ends. CDR3 length: 12 residues. Profiling relied on immunoSEQ multiplex PCR, and the TCRdb table lists in-frame clones only, not all of them. Altogether about 390,000 clones are present, roughly 86% being singletons, with the ten largest covering over 2%. The TCR sequence derives from a woman aged 55 to 70 with COVID-19, enrolled during active disease. The V call is TRBV12-5, the J call TRBJ1-1; the D is unclear. Sequencing was carried out using peripheral blood. CDR3: CASGTRDTEAFF. The CDR3 bases are TGTGCTAGTGGGACTCGGGACACTGAAGCTTTCTTT. The full variable domain, completed using reference TRBV12-5 and TRBJ1-1, is DARVTQTPRHKVTEMGQEVTMRCQPILGHNTVFWYRQTMMQGLELLAYFRNRAPLDDSGMPKDRFSAEMPDATLATLKIQPSEPRDSAVYFCASGTRDTEAFFGQGTRLTVV.